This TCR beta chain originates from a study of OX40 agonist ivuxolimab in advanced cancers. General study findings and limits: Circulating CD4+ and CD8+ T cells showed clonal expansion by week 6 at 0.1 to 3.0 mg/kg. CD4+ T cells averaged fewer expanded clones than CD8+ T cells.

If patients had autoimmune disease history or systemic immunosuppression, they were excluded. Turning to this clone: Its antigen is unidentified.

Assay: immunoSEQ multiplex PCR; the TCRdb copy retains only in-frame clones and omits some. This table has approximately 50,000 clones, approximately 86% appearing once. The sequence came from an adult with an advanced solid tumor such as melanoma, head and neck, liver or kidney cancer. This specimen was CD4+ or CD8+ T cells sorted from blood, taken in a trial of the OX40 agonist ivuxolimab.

CDR3 region: CASSQDRGGGSTDTQYF. CDR3 in DNA: TGTGCCAGCAGCCAAGATCGGGGGGGAGGGAGCACAGATACGCAGTATTTT. V is TRBV4-2 and J is TRBJ2-3; 8 nucleotides align to TRBD2. Losses at the gene ends were 0 bases for V and 0 bases for J; bases not matched to a gene: 5. This CDR3 region has 17 residues. Germline V gives CDR1 LGHNA, CDR2 YNFKEQ.